These T cell receptor beta chains were read from a single sample in a study of blood T cell repertoires in COVID-19. Assay: immunoSEQ multiplex PCR; the TCRdb copy retains only in-frame clones and omits some. In the table there are approximately 260,000 clones, approximately 88% of which are singletons. The sequencing sample was made of peripheral blood. Every receptor here comes from a man in his fifties or sixties with acute or convalescent COVID-19. Each CDR3 is given with its conserved first and last residue. Fields, in order: V gene, J gene, D gene, clone size, CDR3 protein, CDR3 DNA. A D gene is named only where the DNA matches it firmly. Some rows have no size entry. The others give once, few or many, or a class for an expanded clone.

V: TRBV6-2/TRBV6-3
J: TRBJ1-5
D: .
size: .
CDR3: CASSPLSNQPQHF
DNA: TGTGCCAGCAGTCCCCTTAGCAATCAGCCCCAGCATTTT

V: TRBV5-4
J: TRBJ2-1
D: TRBD2
size: .
CDR3: CASSAAGGPGEQFF
DNA: TGTGCCAGCAGCGCAGCGGGGGGGCCGGGCGAGCAGTTCTTC

V: TRBV5-1
J: TRBJ2-5
D: .
size: .
CDR3: CASSSRQKWETQYF
DNA: TGCGCCAGCAGCTCGCGACAGAAATGGGAGACCCAGTACTTC

V: TRBV20-1
J: TRBJ2-7
D: .
size: .
CDR3: CSASAGNYEQYF
DNA: TGCAGTGCTAGTGCAGGTAACTACGAGCAGTACTTC

V: TRBV19
J: TRBJ1-5
D: .
size: .
CDR3: CASSFQGYDQPQHF
DNA: TGTGCCAGTAGTTTCCAGGGTTATGATCAGCCCCAGCATTTT

V: TRBV30
J: TRBJ2-1
D: TRBD1
size: once
CDR3: CAWRDRAEYNEQFF
DNA: TGTGCCTGGCGGGACAGGGCAGAGTACAATGAGCAGTTCTTC

V: TRBV5-1
J: TRBJ2-2
D: TRBD2
size: .
CDR3: CASSLVSGGPTGELFF
DNA: TGCGCCAGCAGCTTGGTTAGCGGGGGGCCCACCGGGGAGCTGTTTTTT

V: TRBV21-1
J: TRBJ2-7
D: .
size: .
CDR3: CASSRDRLIEVYEQYF
DNA: TGTGCCAGCAGCCGGGACAGGCTCATTGAAGTCTACGAGCAGTACTTC

V: TRBV11-3
J: TRBJ2-1
D: .
size: .
CDR3: CASSLSGTEQFF
DNA: TGTGCCAGCAGCCTCTCGGGGACAGAGCAGTTCTTC

V: TRBV7-2
J: TRBJ2-3
D: .
size: .
CDR3: CASSPQRPTQYF
DNA: TGTGCCAGCAGCCCCCAGCGGCCTACGCAGTATTTT

V: TRBV11-3
J: TRBJ2-3
D: TRBD2
size: .
CDR3: CASSLKAGGRADTQYF
DNA: TGTGCCAGCAGCTTAAAAGCGGGGGGACGCGCAGATACGCAGTATTTT

V: TRBV6-5
J: TRBJ1-1
D: TRBD1
size: .
CDR3: CASSKTGGQTEAFF
DNA: TGTGCCAGCAGTAAGACAGGGGGCCAAACTGAAGCCTTCTTT

V: TRBV27
J: TRBJ1-5
D: .
size: few
CDR3: CASAGGNQPQHF
DNA: TGTGCCAGCGCAGGTGGCAATCAGCCCCAGCATTTT

V: TRBV14
J: TRBJ1-2
D: TRBD1
size: .
CDR3: CASSHRGTDEASYGYTF
DNA: TGTGCCAGCAGCCACAGAGGGACAGATGAGGCGAGCTATGGCTACACCTTC

V: TRBV30
J: TRBJ1-5
D: .
size: .
CDR3: CAWSPSAGLQHF
DNA: TGTGCCTGGAGTCCTTCAGCGGGCCTCCAGCATTTT

V: TRBV11-3
J: TRBJ2-5
D: .
size: .
CDR3: CASSVQGLGETQYF
DNA: TGTGCCAGCAGCGTACAGGGTCTTGGAGAGACCCAGTACTTC

V: TRBV7-9
J: TRBJ1-4
D: TRBD1
size: once
CDR3: CASSQGQGNEKLFF
DNA: TGTGCCAGCAGCCAGGGACAGGGGAATGAAAAACTGTTTTTT

V: TRBV5-1
J: TRBJ1-6
D: .
size: .
CDR3: CASSGRDNSPLHF
DNA: TGCGCCAGCAGCGGCCGGGATAATTCACCCCTCCACTTT

V: TRBV5-1
J: TRBJ2-3
D: TRBD2
size: .
CDR3: CASSPGLAETDTQYF
DNA: TGCGCCAGCAGCCCGGGACTAGCGGAGACAGATACGCAGTATTTT

V: TRBV11-2
J: TRBJ2-2
D: .
size: .
CDR3: CASSSKGLGRGFIGELFF
DNA: TGTGCCAGCAGCTCGAAGGGCCTGGGCAGGGGATTTATCGGGGAGCTGTTTTTT